In this sample, the clone carrying this TCR beta chain turned up a few times. Its antigen is unidentified. Then a second PCR, running roughly 7 to 11 cycles, was carried out with a sample-barcoded 5' primer and a J-beta primer mix. TCRdb reprocessed the 5' RACE reads via MiXCR and lists one record per CDR3 protein. The sample holds 1.5 million to 2 million distinct CDR3 sequences, just under 50% seen once. From germline, CDR1 is KGHSH and CDR2 LQKENI. CDR3 length: 13 amino acids. V was shortened by 5 bases and J by 7 bases, with 13 bases between the two germline ends. The sample belongs to a study of blood T cells in healthy people across ages. Regarding the study as a whole: Older age went with lower TCR beta diversity per million T cells, in a roughly linear way.

The material sequenced was blood. J is TRBJ2-3 and V is TRBV18; possible D gene TRBD2, 6 bases. This clonotype was obtained from a woman aged 40 to 49 in good health. CDR3 region: CASSAGTAYTQYF. The CDR3 DNA is TGTGCCAGCTCAGCAGGGACTGCCTATACGCAGTATTTT.